Described below is a single TCR beta chain sequence and its context. V lost 2 bases and J lost 5, with 7 bases in between. Germline loops: CDR1 SNHLY, CDR2 FYNNEI. CDR3 length: 13 amino acids. The entry originates in a study of CD8+CD57+ T cells in acquired aplastic anemia. Previously, flow cytometry had revealed CD8+CD57+ cell expansion in the patients chosen for sequencing. Profiles of TCR beta VDJ and CDR3 were generated from a genomic DNA template. TCRdb reprocessed the reads via MiXCR and lists one record per CDR3 protein. Counted here are 270,000 or so distinct CDR3 sequences, approximately 80% occurring once; the ten biggest clones make up 42%.

Sequencing was done on a sample of sorted CD4+, CD8+, or CD8+CD57+ T cells (not recorded which) from PBMCs. The sequence derives from a human donor with aplastic anemia. The V and J genes are TRBV2 and TRBJ1-5; maybe TRBD1 (5 bases). The CDR3 here is CASSERGHQPQHF. The CDR3 nucleotides are TGTGCCAGCAGTGAAAGGGGACATCAGCCCCAGCATTTT. The full variable domain, rest sourced from reference TRBV2 and TRBJ1-5, is EPEVTQTPSHQVTQMGQEVILRCVPISNHLYFYWYRQILGQKVEFLVSFYNNEISEKSEIFDDQFSVERPDGSNFTLKIRSTKLEDSAMYFCASSERGHQPQHFGDGTRLSIL.